This T cell receptor beta chain was recorded in a study of cytomegalovirus exposure and HLA in healthy donors. Study information: A prior analysis found 117 million unique TCR beta sequences from 150 million to 200 million T cells.

Study results and limitations: In a later analysis, TCR beta V- and J-gene trimming was associated with a missense DCLRE1C variant. Accurate predictions that matched the HLA-A and HLA-B alleles of most subjects were reportedly made from TCR beta sequences.

As to this clone: The antigen remains undetermined.

The PCR had 60 Vbeta and 13 Jbeta primers. The authors' processing: There were tens of millions of unique TCR beta chains by a later count, and approximately 11 million of them were shared. Sequencing was performed with immunoSEQ multiplex PCR; in TCRdb, only in-frame clones are kept and a portion is missing. For V, J and clone size, that table is used; D and trimming come from the DNA. The sample includes around 99,000 clones, under 85% seen only once; the top ten take less than 9.5%. The sample taken for sequencing was PBMCs. The source is a woman between 45 and 60 years old in good health and CMV-seropositive.

CDR3 region: CASSQTGGGSPLHF. In DNA, the CDR3 is TGTGCCAGCAGCCAGACAGGGGGCGGTTCACCCCTCCACTTT. The J gene is TRBJ1-6, the V gene TRBV4-2; 10 bases are a match to TRBD1. The germline gives CDR1 LGHNA, CDR2 YNFKEQ. This CDR3 contains 14 residues. The V gene end was trimmed by 3 bases and the J gene end by 9 bases; junction bases not matched to a gene: 2.